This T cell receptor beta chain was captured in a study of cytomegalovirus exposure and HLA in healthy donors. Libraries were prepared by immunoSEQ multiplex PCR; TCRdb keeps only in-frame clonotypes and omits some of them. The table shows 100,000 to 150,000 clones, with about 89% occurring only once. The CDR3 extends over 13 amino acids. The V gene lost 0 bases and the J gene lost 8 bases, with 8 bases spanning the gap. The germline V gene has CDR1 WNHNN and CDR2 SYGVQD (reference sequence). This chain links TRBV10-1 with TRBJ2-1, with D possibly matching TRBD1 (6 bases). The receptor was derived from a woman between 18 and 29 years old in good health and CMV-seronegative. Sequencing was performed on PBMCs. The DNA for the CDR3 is TGCGCCAGCAGTGAGTCGAACAGGGATGAGCAGTTCTTC. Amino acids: CASSESNRDEQFF.